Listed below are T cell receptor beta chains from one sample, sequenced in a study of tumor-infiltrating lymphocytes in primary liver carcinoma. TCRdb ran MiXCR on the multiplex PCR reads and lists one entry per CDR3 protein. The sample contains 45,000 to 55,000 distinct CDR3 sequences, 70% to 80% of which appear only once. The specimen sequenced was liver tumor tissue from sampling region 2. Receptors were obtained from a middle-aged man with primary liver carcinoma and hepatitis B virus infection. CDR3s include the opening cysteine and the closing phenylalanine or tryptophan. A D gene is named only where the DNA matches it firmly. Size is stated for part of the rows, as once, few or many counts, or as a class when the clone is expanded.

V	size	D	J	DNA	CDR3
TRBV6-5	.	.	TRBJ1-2	TGTGCCAGCAGTCGCGAACAGGGAGCTAGCCATCGCTACACCTTC	CASSREQGASHRYTF
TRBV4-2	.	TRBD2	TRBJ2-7	TGTGCCACGTCTGGACTAGCGGGAGTTTATAAGTCCTACGAACAGTACTTC	CATSGLAGVYKSYEQYF
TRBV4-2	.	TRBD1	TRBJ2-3	TGTGCCAGGAGCCTCAAGGGGACAGGGGGTACAGATACGCAGTATTTT	CARSLKGTGGTDTQYF
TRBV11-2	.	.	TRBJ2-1	TGTGCCAGCAGTTTAGGGTTGGGGGCGGGACACTTTAGTAATGAGCAGTTCTTC	CASSLGLGAGHFSNEQFF
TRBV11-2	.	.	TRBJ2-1	TGTGCCAGCAGTACAGCGGGCTCTGGGAATGAGAAGTTCTTC	CASSTAGSGNEKFF
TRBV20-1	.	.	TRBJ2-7	TGCAGTGCTGTAGCGCGAGGGAACTACGAGCAGTACTTC	CSAVARGNYEQYF
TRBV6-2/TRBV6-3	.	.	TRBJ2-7	TGTGCCAGCAGAGATATTTACAACGAGCAGTACTTT	CASRDIYNEQYF
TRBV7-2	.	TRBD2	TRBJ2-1	TGTGCCAGCAGCTTAGACGGGACTAGCGTCTACAATGAGCAGTTCTTC	CASSLDGTSVYNEQFF
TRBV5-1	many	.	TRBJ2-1	TGCGCCAGCAGCTTGTCAGGTAGCTCCTACAATGAGCAGTTCTTC	CASSLSGSSYNEQFF
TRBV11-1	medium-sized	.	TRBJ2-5	TGTGCCAGCAGGTCTAACAGGGATACTCAAGAGACCCAGTACTTC	CASRSNRDTQETQYF
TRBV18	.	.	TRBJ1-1	TGTGCCAGCTCACCAGAACAGGGTTTATCTGAAGCTTTCTTT	CASSPEQGLSEAFF
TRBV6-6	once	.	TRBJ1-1	TGTGCCCGCAGTCCAGAAACAGTTGCCGCTAACACTGAAGCTTTCTTT	CARSPETVAANTEAFF
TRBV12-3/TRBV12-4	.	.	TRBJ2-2	TGTGCCAGAAGTTTGGGTCGCTGGAACTCCGGGGAGCTGTTTTTT	CARSLGRWNSGELFF
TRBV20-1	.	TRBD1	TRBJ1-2	TGCAGTGCTGTACCGGGACAGGGGAAGGATGGCTACACCTTC	CSAVPGQGKDGYTF
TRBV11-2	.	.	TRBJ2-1	TGTGTCAGCAGCCAGCGGTGGGCTCCCGTAGGGGATGAGCAGTTCTTC	CVSSQRWAPVGDEQFF
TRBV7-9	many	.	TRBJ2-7	TGTGCCAGCAGCCACGGGGGTACGAGGGAGCAGTACTTC	CASSHGGTREQYF
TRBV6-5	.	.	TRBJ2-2	TGTGCCAGCGGTTACGCAGTGTACGGCACCGGGGAGATGTTTTTT	CASGYAVYGTGEMFF
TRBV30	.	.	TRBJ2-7	TGTGCCTGGAGTGTATGGGTCTCCTACGAGCAGTACTTC	CAWSVWVSYEQYF
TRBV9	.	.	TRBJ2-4	TGTACCAGCAGCGTAGGGACTCTAGCCAAAAACATTCAGTACTTC	CTSSVGTLAKNIQYF
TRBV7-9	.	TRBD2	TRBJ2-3	TGTGCCAGCAGCTCCCGGGAGGGGTACACAGATACACAGTATTTT	CASSSREGYTDTQYF
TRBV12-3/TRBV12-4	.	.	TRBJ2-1	TGTACCAGCAGCATCCTTACGGGGGCAAATGAGCAGTTCTTC	CTSSILTGANEQFF
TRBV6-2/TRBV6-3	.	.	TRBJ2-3	TGTGCCAGCGGTGAGAGAGCCTCCACAGATGCGCATTATTTT	CASGERASTDAHYF
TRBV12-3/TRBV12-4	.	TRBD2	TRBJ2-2	TGTGCCAGCAGTTTATTAGCGGGAGTAATCACCGGGGAGCTGTTTTTT	CASSLLAGVITGELFF
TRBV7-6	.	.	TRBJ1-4	TGTGCCAGCAGCTCACATATTGGGAAACCGTTTTTT	CASSSHIGKPFF
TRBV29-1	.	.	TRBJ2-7	TGCAGCGCTACTGTGGCCGTGAGGATGTACGAGCAATACTTC	CSATVAVRMYEQYF
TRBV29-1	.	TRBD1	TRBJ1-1	TGCAGCGTCCGAAGGGGGCGTGATAGCACTGAAGCTCTCTTT	CSVRRGRDSTEALF
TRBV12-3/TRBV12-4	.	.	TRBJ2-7	TGTGTCAACAGTCGGATGGGTGGGGAGCAGTACTTC	CVNSRMGGEQYF
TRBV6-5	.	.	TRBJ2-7	TGTGCTAGCAGTTACCAGTCAGCCCCTCTCGAGCAGTACTTC	CASSYQSAPLEQYF
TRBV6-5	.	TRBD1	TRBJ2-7	TGTGCCAGCAGTAAGCCAGGGACAGGGGATTCCTACGAGCAGTACTTC	CASSKPGTGDSYEQYF
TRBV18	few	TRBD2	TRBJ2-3	TGTGCCAGCTCATCGCGGGGGACGGGCACAGATACGCAGTATTTT	CASSSRGTGTDTQYF
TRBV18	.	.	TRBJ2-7	TGTGCCAGCTCACCACGGGGAGTGGTCTACGAGCAGTACTTC	CASSPRGVVYEQYF
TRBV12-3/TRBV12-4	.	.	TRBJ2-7	TGTGCCAGCAGATTACAGGACTACGAGCAGTACTTC	CASRLQDYEQYF
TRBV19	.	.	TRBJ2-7	TGTGCCAGTAGTCCTATGGCCGGACCCTACGAGCAGTACTTC	CASSPMAGPYEQYF
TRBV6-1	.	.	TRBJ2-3	TGTGCCAGCAGTGGCACCATAGTTACGCAGTATTTT	CASSGTIVTQYF
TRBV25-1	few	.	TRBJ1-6	TGTGCCAGCAGTGAACGCGGGGGTTCACCCCTCCACTTT	CASSERGGSPLHF
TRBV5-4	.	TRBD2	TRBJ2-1	TGTGCCAGCAGCCCCGAAGCGGGAACTAGCTCCTACAATGAGCTGTCCTTC	CASSPEAGTSSYNELSF
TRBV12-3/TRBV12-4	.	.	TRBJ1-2	TGTGCCAGCAATTTAGCCGGTCGGGGGAACTATGGCTACACCTTC	CASNLAGRGNYGYTF
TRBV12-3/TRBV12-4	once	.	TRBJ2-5	TGTGCTAGCAGTTTTGAGGGAGAGACCCAGTCCTTC	CASSFEGETQSF
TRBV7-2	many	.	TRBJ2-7	TGTGCCAGCAGGCGGGAGCGGGACAACTTCTACGAGCAGTACTTC	CASRRERDNFYEQYF
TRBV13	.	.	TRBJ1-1	TGTGCCAACAGCTTAACGCAGAGCACTGAAGCTTTCTTT	CANSLTQSTEAFF
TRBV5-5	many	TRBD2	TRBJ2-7	TGTGCCAGCAGCCGGGGACTAGGGCCATCCTACGAGCAGTACTTC	CASSRGLGPSYEQYF
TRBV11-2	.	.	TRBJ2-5	TGTGCCAGCAACTTCGGGGGCAGCCAAGAGACCCGGTGCTTC	CASNFGGSQETRCF
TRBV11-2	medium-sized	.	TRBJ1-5	TGTGCCAGCAGCTCGCCGCGGCAGCCCCAGCATTTT	CASSSPRQPQHF
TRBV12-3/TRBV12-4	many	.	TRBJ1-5	TGTGCCAGCAGCCCCTTCCGGATTGATCAGCCCCAGCATTTT	CASSPFRIDQPQHF
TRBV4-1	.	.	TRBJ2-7	TGTGCCAGCAGCCTCCTGCCCCGCCCCAACTCCTACGAGCAGTACTTC	CASSLLPRPNSYEQYF
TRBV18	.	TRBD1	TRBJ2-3	TGTGCCAGCTCCCGGAGACAGGGGGCGGCGTTGGATACGCAGTATTTT	CASSRRQGAALDTQYF
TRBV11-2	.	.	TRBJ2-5	TGTGCCAGCAACTTAGATCAACAGTGCCTGGGTCTTGAGACCCAGTACTTC	CASNLDQQCLGLETQYF
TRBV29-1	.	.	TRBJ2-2	TGCAGCGTTGAAGACGCCGCGAGAGCCCCTAGGGAGCTGTTTTTT	CSVEDAARAPRELFF